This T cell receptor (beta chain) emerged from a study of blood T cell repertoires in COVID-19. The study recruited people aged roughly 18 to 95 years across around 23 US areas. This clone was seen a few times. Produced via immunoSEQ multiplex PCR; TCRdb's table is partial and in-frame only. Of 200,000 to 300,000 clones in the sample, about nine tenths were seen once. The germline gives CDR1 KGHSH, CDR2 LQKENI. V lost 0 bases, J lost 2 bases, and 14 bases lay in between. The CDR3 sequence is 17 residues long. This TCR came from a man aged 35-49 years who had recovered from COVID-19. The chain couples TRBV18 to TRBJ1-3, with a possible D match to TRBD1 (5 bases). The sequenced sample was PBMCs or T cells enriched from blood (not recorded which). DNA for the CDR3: TGTGCCAGCTCACCACCCCCGGGGGGAATACCTGGAAACACCATATATTTT. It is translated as CASSPPPGGIPGNTIYF.